This TCR beta chain was identified in a study of T cell changes during pregnancy in multiple sclerosis. The table came from immunoSEQ multiplex PCR; TCRdb's copy has only in-frame clones and leaves some out. The repertoire holds tens of thousands of clones, with under 90% as singletons. This CDR3 is 16 amino acids long. Germline V lookup: CDR1 LGHNA, CDR2 YNFKEQ. V was trimmed by 0 bases and J by 5 bases, leaving 16 bases between them. The sample in question was CD4+ T cells from peripheral blood mononuclear cells, obtained before pregnancy. The chain links TRBV4-2 to TRBJ1-2, with D possibly being TRBD1 (6 bases). The origin of this receptor is a female donor with multiple sclerosis, enrolled in a pregnancy study. CDR3 nucleotide sequence: TGTGCCAGCAGCCAAGATCGGGCAGGGGCAAGGTATGGCTACACCTTC. It encodes CASSQDRAGARYGYTF.